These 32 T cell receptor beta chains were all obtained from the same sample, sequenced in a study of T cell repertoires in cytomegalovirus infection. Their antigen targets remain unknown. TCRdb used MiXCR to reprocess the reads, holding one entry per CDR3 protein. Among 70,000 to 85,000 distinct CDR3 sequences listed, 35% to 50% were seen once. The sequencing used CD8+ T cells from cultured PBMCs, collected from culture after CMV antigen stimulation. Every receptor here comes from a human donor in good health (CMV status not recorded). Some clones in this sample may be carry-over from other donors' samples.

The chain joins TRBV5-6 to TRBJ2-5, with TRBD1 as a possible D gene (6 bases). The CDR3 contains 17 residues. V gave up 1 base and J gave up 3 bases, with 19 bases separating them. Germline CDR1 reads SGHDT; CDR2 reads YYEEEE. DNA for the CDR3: TGTGCCAGCAGCTTGTTGTCCGACGACAGGACCGAAGAGACCCAGTACTTC. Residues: CASSLLSDDRTEETQYF.

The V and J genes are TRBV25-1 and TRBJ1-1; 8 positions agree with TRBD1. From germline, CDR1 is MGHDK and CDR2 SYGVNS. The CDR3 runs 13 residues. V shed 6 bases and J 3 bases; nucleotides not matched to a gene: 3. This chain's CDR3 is CASSDRGYTEAFF. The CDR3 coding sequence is TGTGCCAGCAGCGACAGGGGCTACACTGAAGCTTTCTTT.

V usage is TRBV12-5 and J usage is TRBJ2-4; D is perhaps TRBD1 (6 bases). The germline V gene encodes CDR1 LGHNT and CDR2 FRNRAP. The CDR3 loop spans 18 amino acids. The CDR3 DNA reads TGTGCCCGATTGGGGGCCTGGTTAGATCATCTAGCCAAAAACATTCAGTACTTC. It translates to CARLGAWLDHLAKNIQYF.

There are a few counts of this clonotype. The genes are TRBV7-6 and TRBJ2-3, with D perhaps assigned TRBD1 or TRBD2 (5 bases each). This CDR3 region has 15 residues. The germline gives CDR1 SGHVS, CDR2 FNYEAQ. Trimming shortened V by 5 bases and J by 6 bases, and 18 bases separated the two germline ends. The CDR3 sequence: CASSPGTPSIDTQYF. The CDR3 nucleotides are TGTGCCAGCAGCCCCGGGACGCCGTCCATTGATACGCAGTATTTT.

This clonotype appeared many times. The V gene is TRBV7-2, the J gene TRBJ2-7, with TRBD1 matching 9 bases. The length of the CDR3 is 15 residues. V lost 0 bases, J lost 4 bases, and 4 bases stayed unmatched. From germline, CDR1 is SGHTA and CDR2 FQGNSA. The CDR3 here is CASSLATGGTYEQYF. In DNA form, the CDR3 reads TGTGCCAGCAGCTTAGCGACAGGGGGGACGTACGAGCAGTACTTC.

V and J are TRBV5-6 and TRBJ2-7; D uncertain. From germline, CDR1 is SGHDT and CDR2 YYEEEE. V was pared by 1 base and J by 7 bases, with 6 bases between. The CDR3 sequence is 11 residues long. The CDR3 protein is CASSLREEQYF. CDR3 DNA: TGTGCCAGCAGCTTGCGTGAGGAGCAGTACTTC. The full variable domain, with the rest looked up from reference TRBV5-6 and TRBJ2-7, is DAGVTQSPTHLIKTRGQQVTLRCSPKSGHDTVSWYQQALGQGPQFIFQYYEEEERQRGNFPDRFSGHQFPNYSSELNVNALLLGDSALYLCASSLREEQYFGPGTRLTVT.

The DNA of the CDR3 is TGTGCCAGCAGTCCAGATACCTTTTACGAGCAGTACTTC. Amino acid sequence: CASSPDTFYEQYF. The chain combines TRBV12-3 or TRBV12-4 with TRBJ2-7; D is unresolved. Trimming took off 5 bases at V and 4 bases at J, with 12 bases between the two ends. This CDR3 spans 13 amino acids.

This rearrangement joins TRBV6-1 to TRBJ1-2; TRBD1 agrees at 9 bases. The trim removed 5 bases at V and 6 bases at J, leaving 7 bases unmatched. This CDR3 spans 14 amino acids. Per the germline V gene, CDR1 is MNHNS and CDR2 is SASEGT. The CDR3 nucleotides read TGTGCCAGCAGTTCTCCGGGACAGGGTAATGGCTACACCTTC. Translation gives CASSSPGQGNGYTF.

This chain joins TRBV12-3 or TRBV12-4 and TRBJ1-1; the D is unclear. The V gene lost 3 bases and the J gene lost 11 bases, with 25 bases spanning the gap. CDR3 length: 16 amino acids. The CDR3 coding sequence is TGTGCCAGCAGTTTTCTTGGGATTCATAGGGTAATAGGGGCTTTCTTT. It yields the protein CASSFLGIHRVIGAFF.

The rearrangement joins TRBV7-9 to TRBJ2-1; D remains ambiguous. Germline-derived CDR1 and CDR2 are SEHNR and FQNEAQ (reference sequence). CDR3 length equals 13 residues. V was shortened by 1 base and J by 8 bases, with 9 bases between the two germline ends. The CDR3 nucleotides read TGTGCCAGCAGCTTAGTACCCTGGGATGAGCAGTTCTTC. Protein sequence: CASSLVPWDEQFF.

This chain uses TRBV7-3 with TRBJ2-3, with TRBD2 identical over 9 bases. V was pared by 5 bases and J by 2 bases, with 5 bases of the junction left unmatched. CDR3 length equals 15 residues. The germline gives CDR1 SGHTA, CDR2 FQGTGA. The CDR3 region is CASSPIAGVTDTQYF. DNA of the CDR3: TGTGCCAGCAGCCCGATAGCGGGGGTCACAGATACGCAGTATTTT.

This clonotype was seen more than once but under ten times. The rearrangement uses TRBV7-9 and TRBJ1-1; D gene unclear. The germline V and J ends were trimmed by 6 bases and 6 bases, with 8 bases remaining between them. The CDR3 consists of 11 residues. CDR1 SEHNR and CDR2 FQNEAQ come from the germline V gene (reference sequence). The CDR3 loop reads CASRGGPEAFF. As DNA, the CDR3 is TGTGCCAGCAGGGGAGGCCCTGAAGCTTTCTTT.

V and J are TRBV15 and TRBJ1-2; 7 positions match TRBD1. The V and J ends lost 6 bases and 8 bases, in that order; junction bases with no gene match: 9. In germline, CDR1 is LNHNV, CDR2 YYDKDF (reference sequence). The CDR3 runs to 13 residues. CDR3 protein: CATSIRDRRGYTF. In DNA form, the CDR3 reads TGTGCCACCAGTATTAGGGACAGACGGGGCTACACCTTC.

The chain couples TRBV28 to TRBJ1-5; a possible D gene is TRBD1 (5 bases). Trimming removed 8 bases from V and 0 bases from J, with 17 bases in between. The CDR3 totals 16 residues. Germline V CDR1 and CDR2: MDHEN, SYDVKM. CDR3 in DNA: TGTGCCAGCGTCGGTCGGGGGTTAGATAGCAATCAGCCCCAGCATTTT. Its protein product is CASVGRGLDSNQPQHF.

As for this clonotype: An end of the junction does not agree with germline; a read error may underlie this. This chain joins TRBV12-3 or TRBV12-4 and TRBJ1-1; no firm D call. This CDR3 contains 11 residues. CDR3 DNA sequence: TGTGCCAGCAGCTTAGGGCCTGAAGCTTTCTTT. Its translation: CASSLGPEAFF.

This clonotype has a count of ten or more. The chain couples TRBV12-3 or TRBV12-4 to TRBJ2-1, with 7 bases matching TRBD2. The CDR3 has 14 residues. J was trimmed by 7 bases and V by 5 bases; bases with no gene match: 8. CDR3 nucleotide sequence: TGTGCCAGCAGTCCGGGGGGAGTGGGAAATGAGCAGTTCTTC. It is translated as CASSPGGVGNEQFF.

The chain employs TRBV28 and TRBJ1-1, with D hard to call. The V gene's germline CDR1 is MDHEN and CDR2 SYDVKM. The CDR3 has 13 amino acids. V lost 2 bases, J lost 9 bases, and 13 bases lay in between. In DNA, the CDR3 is TGTGCCAGCAGTTTACAGAACCGAGGACAAGCTTTCTTT. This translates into CASSLQNRGQAFF.

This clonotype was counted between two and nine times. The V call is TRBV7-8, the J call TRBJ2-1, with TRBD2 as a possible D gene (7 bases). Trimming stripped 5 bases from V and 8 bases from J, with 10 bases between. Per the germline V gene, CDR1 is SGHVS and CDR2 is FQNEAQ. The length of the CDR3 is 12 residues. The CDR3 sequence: CASSPGGHEQFF. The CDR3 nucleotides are TGTGCCAGCAGCCCCGGGGGGCATGAGCAGTTCTTC. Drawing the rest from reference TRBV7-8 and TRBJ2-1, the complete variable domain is GAGVSQSPRYKVAKRGQDVALRCDPISGHVSLFWYQQALGQGPEFLTYFQNEAQLDKSGLPSDRFFAERPEGSVSTLKIQRTQQEDSAVYLCASSPGGHEQFFGPGTRLTVL.

Written as DNA, the CDR3 is TGTGCCAGCAGCTCAAGACTAGCCGCGGCCTACGAGCAGTACTTC. This translates into CASSSRLAAAYEQYF. This sequence joins TRBV5-6 and TRBJ2-7; 7 nucleotides align to TRBD2. Trimming took 3 bases from V and 2 from J; bases not matched to a gene: 8. The CDR3 sequence is 15 residues long. The germline CDR1 and CDR2 sequences are SGHDT and YYEEEE. The whole variable domain, remainder taken from reference TRBV5-6 and TRBJ2-7, is DAGVTQSPTHLIKTRGQQVTLRCSPKSGHDTVSWYQQALGQGPQFIFQYYEEEERQRGNFPDRFSGHQFPNYSSELNVNALLLGDSALYLCASSSRLAAAYEQYFGPGTRLTVT.

In nucleotides, the CDR3 is TGTGCCAGCAACACCCTAATCTATAGCGCGTGGGACACCGGGGAGCTGTTTTTT. Translating gives CASNTLIYSAWDTGELFF. The chain is built from TRBV28 and TRBJ2-2, with a possible D match to TRBD2 (5 bases). The germline gives CDR1 MDHEN, CDR2 SYDVKM. The CDR3 covers 18 residues. Trimming left V 7 bases short and J 3 bases short, with 24 bases between. The full variable domain, in which reference TRBV28 and TRBJ2-2 provide the parts outside the CDR3, is DVKVTQSSRYLVKRTGEKVFLECVQDMDHENMFWYRQDPGLGLRLIYFSYDVKMKEKGDIPEGYSVSREKKERFSLILESASTNQTSMYLCASNTLIYSAWDTGELFFGEGSRLTVL.

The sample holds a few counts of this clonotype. The CDR3 nucleotides read TGTGCCAGCAGTTTTAGCTCCTACAATGAGCAGTTCTTC. This codes for CASSFSSYNEQFF. V gene TRBV28 combines with J gene TRBJ2-1; D call uncertain. CDR1 MDHEN and CDR2 SYDVKM come from the germline V gene. This CDR3 contains 13 residues. Trimming cost V 3 bases and J 0 bases, with 3 bases left between them.

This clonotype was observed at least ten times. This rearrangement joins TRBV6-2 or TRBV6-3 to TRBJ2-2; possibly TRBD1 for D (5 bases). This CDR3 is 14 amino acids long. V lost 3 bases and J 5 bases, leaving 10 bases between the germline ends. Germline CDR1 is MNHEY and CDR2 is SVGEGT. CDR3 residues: CASSYYQGTGELFF. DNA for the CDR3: TGTGCCAGCAGTTATTACCAGGGAACCGGGGAGCTGTTTTTT.

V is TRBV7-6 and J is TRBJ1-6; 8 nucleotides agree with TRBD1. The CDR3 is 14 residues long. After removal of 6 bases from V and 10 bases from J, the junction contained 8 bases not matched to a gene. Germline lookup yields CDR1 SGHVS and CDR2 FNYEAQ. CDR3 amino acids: CASRDRGLRSPLHF. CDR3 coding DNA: TGTGCCAGCAGAGACAGGGGACTTCGATCACCCCTCCACTTT.

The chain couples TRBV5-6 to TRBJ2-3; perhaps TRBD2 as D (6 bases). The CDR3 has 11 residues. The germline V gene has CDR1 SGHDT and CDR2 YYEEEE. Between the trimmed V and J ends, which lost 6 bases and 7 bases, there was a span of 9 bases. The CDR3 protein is CASNRGNTQYF. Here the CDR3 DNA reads TGTGCCAGCAACCGGGGGAATACGCAGTATTTT.

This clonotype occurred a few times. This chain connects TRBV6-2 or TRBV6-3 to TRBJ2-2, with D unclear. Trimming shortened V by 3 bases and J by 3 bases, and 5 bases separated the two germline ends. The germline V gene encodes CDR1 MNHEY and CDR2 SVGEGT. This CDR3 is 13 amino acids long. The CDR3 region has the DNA TGTGCCAGCAGTTATAGCTACACCGGGGAGCTGTTTTTT. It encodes CASSYSYTGELFF.

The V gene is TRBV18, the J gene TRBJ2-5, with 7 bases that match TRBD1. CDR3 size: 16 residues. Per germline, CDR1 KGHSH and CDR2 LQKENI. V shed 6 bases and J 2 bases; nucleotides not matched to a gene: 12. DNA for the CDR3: TGTGCCAGCTCGTCGCCGGGACAGACTCTACAAGAGACCCAGTACTTC. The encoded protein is CASSSPGQTLQETQYF.

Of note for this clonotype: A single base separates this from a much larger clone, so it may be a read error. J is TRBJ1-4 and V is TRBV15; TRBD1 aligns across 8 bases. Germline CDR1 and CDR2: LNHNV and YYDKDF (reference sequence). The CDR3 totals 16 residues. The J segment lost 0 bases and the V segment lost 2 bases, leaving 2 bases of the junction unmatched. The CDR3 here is CATSRMTGATNEKLFF. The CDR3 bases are TGTGCCACCAGCAGAATGACAGGGGCAACTAATGAAAAACTGTTTTTT.

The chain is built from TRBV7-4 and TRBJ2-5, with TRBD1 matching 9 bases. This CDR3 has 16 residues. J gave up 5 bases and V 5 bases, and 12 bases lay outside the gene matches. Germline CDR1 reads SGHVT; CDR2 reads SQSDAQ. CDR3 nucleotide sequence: TGTGCCAGCAGCCACCCTCGGGACAGGGAATTTGAGACCCAGTACTTC. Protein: CASSHPRDREFETQYF.

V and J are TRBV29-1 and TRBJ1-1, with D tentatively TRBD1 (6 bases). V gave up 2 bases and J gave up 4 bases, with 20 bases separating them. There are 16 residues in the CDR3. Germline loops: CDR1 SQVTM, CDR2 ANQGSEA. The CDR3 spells CSVEPWTVGIGTEAFF. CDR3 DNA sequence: TGCAGCGTTGAACCCTGGACAGTGGGCATTGGCACTGAAGCTTTCTTT.

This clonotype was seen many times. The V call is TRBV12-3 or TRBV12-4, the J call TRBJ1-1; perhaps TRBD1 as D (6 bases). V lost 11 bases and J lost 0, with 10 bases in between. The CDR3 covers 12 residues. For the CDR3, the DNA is TGTGCCTGCACAGGGTTGAACACTGAAGCTTTCTTT. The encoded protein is CACTGLNTEAFF.

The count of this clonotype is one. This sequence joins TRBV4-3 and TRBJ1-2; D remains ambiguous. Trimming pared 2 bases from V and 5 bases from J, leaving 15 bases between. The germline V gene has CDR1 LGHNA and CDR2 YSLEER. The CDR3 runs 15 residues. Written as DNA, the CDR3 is TGCGCCAGCAGCCAAAGTGCCGGGTACCGATATGGCTACACCTTC. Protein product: CASSQSAGYRYGYTF.

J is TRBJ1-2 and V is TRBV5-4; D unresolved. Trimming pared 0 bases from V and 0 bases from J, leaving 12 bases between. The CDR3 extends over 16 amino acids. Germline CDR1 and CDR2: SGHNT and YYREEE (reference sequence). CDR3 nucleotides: TGTGCCAGCAGCTTGGGGCCCGGGTACGCTAACTATGGCTACACCTTC. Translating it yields CASSLGPGYANYGYTF.